This TCR beta chain was sequenced during a study of read filtering for tumor transcriptome and immune sequencing. Looking at the study overall: Whole-transcriptome libraries were prepared after DNase treatment. IR-seq gave about 3.5 to 10.27 million TCR reads per sample; RNA-seq gave about 80 to 1273.

This library used approximately 370 ng RNA and molecular barcoded adaptors spanning alpha/delta and beta/gamma chains. TCRdb recomputed calls from the reads with MiXCR, one row per CDR3 protein. The sample yields 50,000 to 65,000 distinct CDR3 sequences, 10% to 15% seen once. Bone marrow was sampled from every patient at the time of active disease. Study-wide results and caveats: Even smaller IR-seq throughput identified most shared clonotypes.

The sample holds a few counts of this clonotype. What it binds is unknown. A much larger clone differs from this one at a single base, so this may be a read error. The germline V gene has CDR1 DFQATT and CDR2 SNEGSKA (reference sequence). CDR3 length: 15 residues. The source material was a population of CD138-negative cells sorted from bone marrow. The gene calls are TRBV20-1 and TRBJ2-3; possibly TRBD2 for D (6 bases). This receptor was taken from a donor at least 40 years old with multiple myeloma. In DNA form, the CDR3 reads TGCAGTGCTGATACTTCTGCGGGGTACACAGGTACGCAGTATTTT. Translating gives CSADTSAGYTGTQYF.